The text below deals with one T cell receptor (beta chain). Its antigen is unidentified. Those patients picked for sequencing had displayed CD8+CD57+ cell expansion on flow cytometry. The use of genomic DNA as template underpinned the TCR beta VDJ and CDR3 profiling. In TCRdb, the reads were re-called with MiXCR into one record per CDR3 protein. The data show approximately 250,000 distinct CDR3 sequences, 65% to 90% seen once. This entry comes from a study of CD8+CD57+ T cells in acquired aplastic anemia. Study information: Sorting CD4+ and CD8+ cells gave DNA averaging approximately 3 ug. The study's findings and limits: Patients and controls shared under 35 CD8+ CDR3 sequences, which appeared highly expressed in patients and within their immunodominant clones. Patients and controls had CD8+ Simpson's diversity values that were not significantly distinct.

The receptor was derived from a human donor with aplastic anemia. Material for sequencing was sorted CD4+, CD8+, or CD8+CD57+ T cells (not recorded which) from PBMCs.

The CDR3 DNA reads as TGTGCCAGCGAAGGTCTTACCTCCTATACTGAGCAGTTCTTC. Protein sequence: CASEGLTSYTEQFF. The chain uses TRBV2 and TRBJ2-1; D is uncertain. The CDR3 loop spans 14 amino acids. Germline-derived CDR1 and CDR2 are SNHLY and FYNNEI. V lost 8 bases to trimming and J lost 9 bases, with 20 bases between them.